The clone carrying this T cell receptor (beta chain) was observed a handful of times. Its antigen remains unknown. This record belongs to a study of blood T cells in healthy people across ages. Study results and limitations: Nothing was known about donor CMV status, and this possibly confounded expanded clonotype changes.

The germline V gene has CDR1 MDHEN and CDR2 SYDVKM. CDR3 length: 15 amino acids. The V end was cut by 8 bases, the J end by 0 bases, with 14 bases between. Primed by a sample-barcoded 5' primer and a J-beta primer mix, a second PCR proceeded for 7 to 11 cycles. TCRdb called the 5' RACE reads again in MiXCR, with one record for every CDR3 protein. The sample yields over a million distinct CDR3 sequences, roughly a quarter seen once. The same specimen was also included in a second study, on T cells of mothers and their children. This second study notes: Related and unrelated pairs show similar thymic shaping of TCR recombination output.

Sequencing used blood. The TCR originated in a girl aged 2-15 years in good health. The rearrangement uses TRBV28 and TRBJ2-1, with a possible D match to TRBD2 (5 bases). The chain's CDR3 is CASQEATYSYNEQFF. DNA of the CDR3: TGTGCCAGCCAGGAGGCCACCTACTCCTACAATGAGCAGTTCTTC.